This T cell receptor beta chain was profiled in a study of T cells in Graves' hyperthyroidism and ophthalmopathy. Study-wide background: Peripheral blood specimens were obtained at initial diagnosis, prior to any treatment.

Amplification of TCR beta CDR3 regions was performed using RNA transcripts as template. Researchers ran a first-round RT-PCR on the TCR CDR3 using the HTBI primer set. MiXCR, run by TCRdb on the multiplex PCR reads, gives a single entry per CDR3 protein. Among around 340,000 distinct CDR3 sequences listed, approximately 15% were seen once. Used for diagnoses were clinical symptoms, serum thyroxine and TRAb, thyroid ultrasound and orbital computed tomography. Looked up from germline, CDR1 is DFQATT and CDR2 is SNEGSKA (reference sequence). The CDR3 extends over 14 amino acids. The V gene lost 7 bases and the J gene lost 5 bases, with 20 bases spanning the gap.

The TCR originated in a woman aged 25 to 45 with Graves' hyperthyroidism. The genes are TRBV20-1 and TRBJ2-5; D possibly corresponds to TRBD2 (5 bases). Sequencing was done on a sample of blood. In DNA, the CDR3 is TGCAGTGTCGTCACTATCGGAGGTTGGGAGACCCAGTACTTC. Its protein is CSVVTIGGWETQYF.